The 19 T cell receptor beta chains below come from one sample, sequenced in a study of shared clonotypes between healthy human individuals. Repertoires were generated with immunoSEQ multiplex PCR, while TCRdb's copy carries only in-frame clones and drops some. The sample includes a few hundred thousand clones, just over 75% of them seen just once. The source material was PBMCs. Receptors were obtained from a woman between 40 and 55 years old in good health. Some clones in this sample may be carry-over from other donors' samples.

The chain has TRBV10-3 and TRBJ2-7, with 12 positions matching TRBD2. CDR3 size: 15 residues. From germline, CDR1 is ENHRY and CDR2 SYGVKD. V gave up 2 bases and J gave up 6 bases; unmatched junction bases: 5. CDR3 sequence: CAISERLAGAAEQYF. The CDR3 bases are TGTGCCATCAGTGAGAGACTAGCGGGAGCGGCCGAGCAGTACTTC.

This clone was observed a single time. Being one base from a much bigger clone, this may be a read error. Other DNA sequences from this sample encode an identical CDR3 as well. CDR3 DNA: TGTGCCTGGAGCGAAGGGGGCGTGAGCACTGAAGCTTTCTTC. It is translated as CAWSEGGVSTEAFF. The rearrangement joins TRBV30 to TRBJ1-1, with TRBD1 matching over 7 bases. This CDR3 comprises 14 residues. CDR1 and CDR2 from the germline V gene are GTSNPN and SVGIG (reference sequence).

This chain joins TRBV7-9 and TRBJ1-1, with TRBD1 matching 7 bases. The CDR3 loop spans 16 amino acids. J lost 5 bases, V lost 5 bases, and 14 bases had no gene match. CDR1 is SEHNR and CDR2 is FQNEAQ in the germline V gene (reference sequence). This CDR3 is CASSLLRGGPRTEAFF. CDR3 bases: TGTGCCAGCAGCCTACTCAGGGGGGGTCCGAGGACTGAAGCTTTCTTT.

The chain carries TRBV28 and TRBJ1-5; D not certain. With 5 bases removed from V and 7 bases from J, the gap between germline ends came to 3 bases. Germline assignment: CDR1 MDHEN and CDR2 SYDVKM. The CDR3 totals 10 residues. The CDR3 protein is CASSRQPQHF. The CDR3 DNA is TGTGCCAGCAGTCGGCAGCCCCAGCATTTT.

This clone was counted only a few times. The chain combines TRBV6-4 with TRBJ1-2, with 10 bases lining up with TRBD1. The trim removed 4 bases at V and 10 bases at J, leaving 6 bases unmatched. The CDR3 loop spans 13 amino acids. The germline CDR1 and CDR2 sequences are MRHNA and SNTAGT. The DNA for the CDR3 is TGTGCCAGCAGTGTCACCGGGACAGGGGACTACACCTTC. This gives the protein CASSVTGTGDYTF.

This clone was seen a handful of times. This likely stems from a read error, as it lies one base from a far larger clone. V gene TRBV19 combines with J gene TRBJ1-1, with a weak D call TRBD1 (6 bases). The CDR3 is 15 residues long. V was cut by 5 bases and J by 1 base, with 14 bases left in between. CDR1 is LNHDA and CDR2 is SQIVND in the germline V gene (reference sequence). CDR3 residues: CASSLSGHPNTEAFF. In DNA form, the CDR3 reads TGTGCCAGTAGTTTATCGGGACATCCGAACACTGAAGCTTTCTTT.

V usage is TRBV9 and J usage is TRBJ2-2; a possible D gene is TRBD2 (5 bases). The CDR3 totals 13 residues. Germline V gives CDR1 SGDLS, CDR2 YYNGEE. V was pared by 3 bases and J by 5 bases, with 8 bases between. The CDR3, as DNA: TGTGCCAGCAGCGAGGGAGATACCGGGGAGCTGTTTTTT. Amino acids: CASSEGDTGELFF.

A note on this clone: At one end, the junction sequence differs from germline, possibly due to a read error. The V and J genes are TRBV2 and TRBJ1-5, with TRBD1 as a possible D gene (6 bases). CDR3 length equals 15 residues. From germline, CDR1 is SNHLY and CDR2 FYNNEI. CDR3 sequence: CASSEGGFGNQPQHF. The DNA for the CDR3 is TGTGCCAGCAGCGAAGGGGGATTTGGCAATCAGCCCCAGCATTTT.

About this clone itself: This may come from a read error, since a much larger clone is one base off. The chain employs TRBV29-1 and TRBJ1-2, with D perhaps matching TRBD1 (5 bases). The CDR3 runs 14 residues. In germline, CDR1 is SQVTM, CDR2 ANQGSEA. The CDR3 bases are TGCAGCGTTGAGGATGAGGGGAATAACTATGGCTACGCCTTC. Amino acid sequence: CSVEDEGNNYGYAF.

This rearrangement joins TRBV5-6 to TRBJ2-7; 7 bases fit TRBD2. The CDR3 runs to 14 residues. Germline trimming cut 4 bases from V and 5 bases from J; bases unmatched to any gene: 9. Germline lookup yields CDR1 SGHDT and CDR2 YYEEEE. Written as DNA, the CDR3 is TGTGCCAGCAGCCCCGCGGGGGTACGCGACGAGCAGTACTTC. It codes for CASSPAGVRDEQYF.

The V gene is TRBV5-4, the J gene TRBJ2-7; either TRBD1 or TRBD2 may supply D (5 bases each). CDR3 length: 14 residues. Germline V CDR1 and CDR2: SGHNT, YYREEE (reference sequence). Trimming took off 4 bases at V and 2 bases at J, with 13 bases between the two ends. The CDR3 region has the DNA TGTGCCAGCAGCCCGGGGACCATGACCTACGAGCAGTACTTC. As protein: CASSPGTMTYEQYF.

The genes are TRBV7-9 and TRBJ2-4; D might be TRBD1 or TRBD2, each matching 5 bases. Germline CDR1 is SEHNR and CDR2 is FQNEAQ (reference sequence). This CDR3 is built from 15 residues. The ends were cut back, 6 bases at V and 9 bases at J, with 21 bases in the middle. CDR3 nucleotide sequence: TGTGCCAGCAGTTCATCTAGGGACCGAAACCCCATTCAGTACTTC. Translating gives CASSSSRDRNPIQYF. The full variable domain, its missing parts supplied by reference TRBV7-9 and TRBJ2-4, is DTGVSQNPRHKITKRGQNVTFRCDPISEHNRLYWYRQTLGQGPEFLTYFQNEAQLEKSRLLSDRFSAERPKGSFSTLEIQRTEQGDSAMYLCASSSSRDRNPIQYFGAGTRLSVL.

Remarks on this clone: This likely came from a read error, as a far larger clone is one base away. The chain links TRBV28 to TRBJ2-5; 7 bases line up with TRBD2. The CDR3 spans 16 residues. Germline assignment: CDR1 MDHEN and CDR2 SYDVKM. V was pared by 5 bases and J by 5 bases, with 14 bases of the junction left unmatched. CDR3 nucleotides: TGTGCCAGCAGTGTCAGTGGGGGGGAGTGGGGGGAGACCCAGTACTTC. Translated, it gives CASSVSGGEWGETQYF. Full variable domain (outside the CDR3, taken from reference TRBV28 and TRBJ2-5): DVKVTQSSRYLVKRTGEKVFLECVQDMDHENMFWYRQDPGLGLRLIYFSYDVKMKEKGDIPEGYSVSREKKERFSLILESASTNQTSMYLCASSVSGGEWGETQYFGPGTRLLVL.

The chain is built from TRBV29-1 and TRBJ2-7; D is unresolved. Germline values: CDR1 SQVTM, CDR2 ANQGSEA. Trimming stripped 4 bases from V and 0 bases from J, with 4 bases between. This CDR3 is 11 amino acids long. This CDR3 reads CSVGDSYEQYF. The CDR3 nucleotides read TGCAGCGTTGGGGACTCCTACGAGCAGTACTTC.

The rearrangement links TRBV29-1 to TRBJ2-3; TRBD2 matches 15 bases. Trimming took 5 bases from V and 3 from J; bases not matched to a gene: 6. Germline lookup yields CDR1 SQVTM and CDR2 ANQGSEA. The CDR3 extends over 16 amino acids. This CDR3 is CSVTRTSGRATDTQYF. CDR3 DNA sequence: TGCAGCGTTACCCGGACTAGCGGGAGGGCAACAGATACGCAGTATTTT.

This chain connects TRBV19 to TRBJ2-6; D might be TRBD1 (6 bases). Deletions cut 7 bases from V and 0 bases from J, with 13 bases between. This CDR3 is built from 16 residues. The germline CDR1 and CDR2 sequences are LNHDA and SQIVND (reference sequence). The CDR3 DNA is TGTGCCAGTACCGAACAGGGCTTCTCTGGGGCCAACGTCCTGACTTTC. Protein: CASTEQGFSGANVLTF. The whole variable domain, remainder taken from reference TRBV19 and TRBJ2-6, is DGGITQSPKYLFRKEGQNVTLSCEQNLNHDAMYWYRQDPGQGLRLIYYSQIVNDFQKGDIAEGYSVSREKKESFPLTVTSAQKNPTAFYLCASTEQGFSGANVLTFGAGSRLTVL.

The rearrangement joins TRBV11-2 to TRBJ2-6, with unresolved D. CDR3 length: 18 residues. V lost 5 bases and J 0 bases, leaving 17 bases between the germline ends. Germline assignment: CDR1 SGHAT and CDR2 FQNNGV. The CDR3 DNA sequence: TGTGCCAGCAGCCGACTCTTGGGTTTCGACTCTGGGGCCAACGTCCTGACTTTC. It is translated as CASSRLLGFDSGANVLTF.

The genes are TRBV10-3 and TRBJ2-7; the match to TRBD1 covers 8 bases. CDR1 ENHRY and CDR2 SYGVKD come from the germline V gene. The length of the CDR3 is 14 residues. Germline trimming cut 10 bases from V and 1 base from J; bases unmatched to any gene: 9. The CDR3 DNA follows: TGTGCCACCAATTACGGGACAGGTTCCTACGAGCAGTACTTC. The encoded protein is CATNYGTGSYEQYF.

This clone came up once. This chain connects TRBV9 to TRBJ2-2; TRBD2 agrees at 14 bases. This CDR3 spans 18 amino acids. Germline trimming cut 4 bases from V and 5 bases from J; bases unmatched to any gene: 10. Germline CDR1 reads SGDLS; CDR2 reads YYNGEE. This chain's CDR3 is CASSPSGLAGVTTGELFF. CDR3 coding DNA: TGTGCCAGCAGCCCATCGGGACTAGCGGGAGTTACGACCGGGGAGCTGTTTTTT.